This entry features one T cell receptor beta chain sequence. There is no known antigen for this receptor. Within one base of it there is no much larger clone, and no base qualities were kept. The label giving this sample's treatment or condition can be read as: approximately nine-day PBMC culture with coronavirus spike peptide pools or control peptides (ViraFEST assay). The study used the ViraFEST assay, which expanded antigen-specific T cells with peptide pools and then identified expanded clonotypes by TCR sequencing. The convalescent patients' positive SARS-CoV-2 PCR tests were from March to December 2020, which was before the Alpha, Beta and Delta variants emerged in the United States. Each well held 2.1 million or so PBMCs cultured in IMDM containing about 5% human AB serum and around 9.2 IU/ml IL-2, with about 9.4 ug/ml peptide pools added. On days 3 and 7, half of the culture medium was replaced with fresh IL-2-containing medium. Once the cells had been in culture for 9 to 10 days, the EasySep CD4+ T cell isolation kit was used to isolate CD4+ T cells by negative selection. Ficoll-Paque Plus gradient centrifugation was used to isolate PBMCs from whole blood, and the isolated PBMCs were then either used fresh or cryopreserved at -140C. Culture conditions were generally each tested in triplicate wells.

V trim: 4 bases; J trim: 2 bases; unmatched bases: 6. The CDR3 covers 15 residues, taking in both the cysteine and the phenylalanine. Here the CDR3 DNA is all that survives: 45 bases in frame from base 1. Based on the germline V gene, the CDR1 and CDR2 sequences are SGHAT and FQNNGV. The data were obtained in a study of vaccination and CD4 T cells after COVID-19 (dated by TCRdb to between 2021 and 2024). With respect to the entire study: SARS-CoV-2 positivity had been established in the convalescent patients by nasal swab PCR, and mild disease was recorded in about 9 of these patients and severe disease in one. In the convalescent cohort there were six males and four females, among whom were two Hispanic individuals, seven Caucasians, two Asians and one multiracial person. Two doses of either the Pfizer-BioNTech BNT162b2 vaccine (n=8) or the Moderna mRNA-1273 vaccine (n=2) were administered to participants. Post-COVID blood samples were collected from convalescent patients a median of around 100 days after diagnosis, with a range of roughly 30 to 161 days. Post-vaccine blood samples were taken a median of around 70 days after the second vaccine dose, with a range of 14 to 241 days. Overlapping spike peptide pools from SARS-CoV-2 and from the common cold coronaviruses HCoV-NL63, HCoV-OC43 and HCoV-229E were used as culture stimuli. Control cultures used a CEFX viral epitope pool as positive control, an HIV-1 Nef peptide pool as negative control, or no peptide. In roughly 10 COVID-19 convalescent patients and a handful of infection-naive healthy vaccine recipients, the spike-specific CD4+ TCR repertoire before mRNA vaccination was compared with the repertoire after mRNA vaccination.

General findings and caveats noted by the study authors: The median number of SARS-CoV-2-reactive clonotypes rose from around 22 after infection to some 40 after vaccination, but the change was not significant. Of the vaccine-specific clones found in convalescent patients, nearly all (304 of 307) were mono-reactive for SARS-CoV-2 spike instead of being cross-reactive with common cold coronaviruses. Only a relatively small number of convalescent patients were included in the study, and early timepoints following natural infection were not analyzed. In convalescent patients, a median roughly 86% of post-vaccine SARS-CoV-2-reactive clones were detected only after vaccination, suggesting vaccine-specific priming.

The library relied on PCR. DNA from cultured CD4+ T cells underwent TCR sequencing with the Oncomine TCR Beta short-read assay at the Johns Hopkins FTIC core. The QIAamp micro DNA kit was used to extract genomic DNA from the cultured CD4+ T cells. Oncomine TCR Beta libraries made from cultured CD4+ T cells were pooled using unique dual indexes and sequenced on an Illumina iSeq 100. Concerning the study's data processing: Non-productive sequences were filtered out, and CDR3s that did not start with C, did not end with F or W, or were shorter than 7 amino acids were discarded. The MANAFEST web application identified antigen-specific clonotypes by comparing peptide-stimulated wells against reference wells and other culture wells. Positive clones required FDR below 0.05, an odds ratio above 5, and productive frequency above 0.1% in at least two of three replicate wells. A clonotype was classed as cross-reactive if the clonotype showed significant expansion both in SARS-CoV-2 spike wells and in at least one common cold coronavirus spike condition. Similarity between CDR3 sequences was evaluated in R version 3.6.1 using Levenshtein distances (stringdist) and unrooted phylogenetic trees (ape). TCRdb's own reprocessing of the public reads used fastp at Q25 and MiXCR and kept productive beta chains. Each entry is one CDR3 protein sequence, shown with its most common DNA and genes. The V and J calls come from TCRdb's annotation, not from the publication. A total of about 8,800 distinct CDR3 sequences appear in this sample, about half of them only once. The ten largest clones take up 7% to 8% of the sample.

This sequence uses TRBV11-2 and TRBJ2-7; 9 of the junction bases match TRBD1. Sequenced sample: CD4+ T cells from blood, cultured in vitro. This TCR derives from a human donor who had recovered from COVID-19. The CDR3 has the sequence CASSSYRGLAYEQYF. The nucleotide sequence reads TGTGCCAGCAGCTCGTACAGGGGGCTCGCCTACGAGCAGTACTTC.